Below, 5 T cell receptor beta chains from the same sample are listed, as sequenced in a study of cytomegalovirus exposure and HLA in healthy donors. This PCR relied on a set of 60 Vbeta primers and 13 Jbeta primers. TCRdb's table, derived via immunoSEQ multiplex PCR, lists solely in-frame clones and lacks some. The repertoire holds 75,000 to 95,000 clones, with almost 85% as singletons. The sample was PBMCs. The receptor set was obtained from a woman younger than 30 in good health and CMV-seropositive.

The chain couples TRBV5-1 to TRBJ1-1; 8 positions match TRBD1. Germline lookup yields CDR1 SGHRS and CDR2 YFSETQ. The CDR3 sequence is 14 residues long. V trimming: 3 bases; J trimming: 7 bases; junction bases outside the gene matches: 8. The CDR3 DNA reads as TGCGCCAGCAGCTACTGGACAGGGAGCCTTGAAGCTTTCTTT. Its protein is CASSYWTGSLEAFF.

This chain connects TRBV7-3 to TRBJ2-1, with D perhaps TRBD2 (6 bases). The CDR3 is 16 amino acids. Per germline, CDR1 SGHTA and CDR2 FQGTGA. With 5 bases removed from V and 5 bases from J, the gap between germline ends came to 19 bases. The CDR3 reads CASSISLVSGNNEQFF. Here the CDR3 DNA reads TGTGCCAGCAGCATATCCCTCGTTAGCGGCAACAATGAGCAGTTCTTC.

This clone was detected once. J is TRBJ2-6 and V is TRBV11-2, with 8 bases matching TRBD1. In germline, CDR1 is SGHAT, CDR2 FQNNGV. V was clipped by 4 bases and J by 4 bases; unmatched bases: 9. There are 17 residues in the CDR3. CDR3 bases: TGTGCCAGCAGCTCAGTGCAGGGGGCAAAGGGGGCCAACGTCCTGACTTTC. Residues: CASSSVQGAKGANVLTF.

This clone was counted a few times. The CDR3 sequence is CSVQRGAMNTEAFF. The CDR3 coding sequence is TGCAGCGTGCAACGGGGAGCCATGAACACTGAAGCTTTCTTT. The gene calls are TRBV29-1 and TRBJ1-1; no clear D gene. This CDR3 spans 14 amino acids. V gave up 6 bases and J gave up 0 bases, with 14 bases separating them. The V gene's germline CDR1 is SQVTM and CDR2 ANQGSEA.

A single count supports this clone. The chain links TRBV18 to TRBJ1-5; D is uncertain. Germline V gives CDR1 KGHSH, CDR2 LQKENI. The V gene lost 2 bases and the J gene lost 4 bases, with 6 bases spanning the gap. The CDR3 runs to 13 residues. The CDR3 coding sequence is TGTGCCAGCTCACCAGGGCTAAATCAGCCCCAGCATTTT. This sequence encodes CASSPGLNQPQHF.